One sample yielded the 2 T cell receptor beta chains listed below, sequenced in a study of T cells in Graves' hyperthyroidism and ophthalmopathy. Amplified regions were TCR beta CDR3 sequences from RNA transcripts. The TCR CDR3 first-round RT-PCR relied on the HTBI primer set. TCRdb recomputed calls from the multiplex PCR reads with MiXCR, one row per CDR3 protein. The profile shows 550,000 to 600,000 distinct CDR3 sequences, approximately 15% of them singletons. Sequencing was carried out using blood. These receptors were taken from a woman between 18 and 29 years old with Graves' hyperthyroidism.

This chain's CDR3 is CASAWTSGGGGTQYF. For the CDR3, the DNA is TGTGCCAGCGCCTGGACTAGCGGGGGGGGGGGGACCCAGTACTTC. The chain couples TRBV6-1 to TRBJ2-5; 15 nucleotides agree with TRBD2. Germline CDR1 MNHNS, CDR2 SASEGT. V shed 8 bases and J 7 bases; nucleotides not matched to a gene: 8. The CDR3 covers 15 residues.

In its sample, this clonotype was seen many times. The V call is TRBV7-8, the J call TRBJ2-7; weak D call: TRBD2 (5 bases). The germline gives CDR1 SGHVS, CDR2 FQNEAQ. Between the trimmed V and J ends, which lost 3 bases and 4 bases, there was a span of 10 bases. The CDR3 has 13 amino acids. CDR3 nucleotide sequence: TGTGCCAGCAGCTTGGTACTAGGTTACGAGCAGTACTTC. Protein: CASSLVLGYEQYF.